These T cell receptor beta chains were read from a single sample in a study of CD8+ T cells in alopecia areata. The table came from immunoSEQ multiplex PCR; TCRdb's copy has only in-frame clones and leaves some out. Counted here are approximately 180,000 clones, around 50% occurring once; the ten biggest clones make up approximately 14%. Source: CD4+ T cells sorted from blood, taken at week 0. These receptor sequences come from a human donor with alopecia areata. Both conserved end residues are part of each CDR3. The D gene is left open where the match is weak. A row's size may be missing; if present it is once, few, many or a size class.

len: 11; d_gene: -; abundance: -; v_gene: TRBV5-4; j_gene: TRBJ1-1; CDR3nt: TGTGCCAGCAGTAGTACGGGGGAAGCTTTCTTT; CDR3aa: CASSSTGEAFF
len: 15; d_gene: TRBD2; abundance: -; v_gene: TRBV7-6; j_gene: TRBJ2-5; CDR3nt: TGTGCCAGCAGCTGGACTAGCGGGGGGCCAGAGACCCAGTACTTC; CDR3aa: CASSWTSGGPETQYF
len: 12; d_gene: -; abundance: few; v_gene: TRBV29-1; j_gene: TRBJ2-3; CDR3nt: TGCAGCGACCGACAGGGCACAGATACGCAGTATTTT; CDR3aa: CSDRQGTDTQYF
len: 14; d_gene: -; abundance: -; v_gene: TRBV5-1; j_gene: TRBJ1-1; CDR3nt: TGCGCCAGCAGCTTGGCGTCGGGGAACACTGAAGCTTTCTTT; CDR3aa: CASSLASGNTEAFF
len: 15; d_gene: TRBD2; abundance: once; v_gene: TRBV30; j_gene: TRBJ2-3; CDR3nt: TGTGCCGGACCCCGGGGGGAGGGAAGCACAGATACGCAGTATTTT; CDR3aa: CAGPRGEGSTDTQYF
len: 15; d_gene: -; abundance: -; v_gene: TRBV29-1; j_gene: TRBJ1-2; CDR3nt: TGCAGCGTTGAAGATCCCGACGGGCTTGGGGGTGGCTACACCTTC; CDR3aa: CSVEDPDGLGGGYTF
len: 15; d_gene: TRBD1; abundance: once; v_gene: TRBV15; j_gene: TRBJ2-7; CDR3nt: TGTGCCACCAGCAGAAACAGGGGGACTGGCTACGAGCAGTACTTC; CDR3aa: CATSRNRGTGYEQYF
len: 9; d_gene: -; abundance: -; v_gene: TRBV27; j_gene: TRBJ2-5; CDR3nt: TGTGCCAGCGGGAAGACCCAGTACTTC; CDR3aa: CASGKTQYF
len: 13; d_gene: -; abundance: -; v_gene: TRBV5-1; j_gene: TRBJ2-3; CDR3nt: TGCGCCAGCAGTTTGGGCCTCGCAGATACGCAGTATTTT; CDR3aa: CASSLGLADTQYF
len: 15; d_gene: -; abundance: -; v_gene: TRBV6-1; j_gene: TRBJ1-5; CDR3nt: TGTGCCAGCAGGAGACAACTAGTGGGGGATCAGCCCCAGCATTTT; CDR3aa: CASRRQLVGDQPQHF
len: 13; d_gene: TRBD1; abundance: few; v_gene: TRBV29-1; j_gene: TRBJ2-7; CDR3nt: TGCAGCGCCGGACAGGGTACCGTCGGGGAGCAGTACTTC; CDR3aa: CSAGQGTVGEQYF
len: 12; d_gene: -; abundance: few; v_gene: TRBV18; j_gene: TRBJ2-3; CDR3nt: TGTGCCAGCTCACCAAGCACAGATACGCAGTATTTT; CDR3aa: CASSPSTDTQYF
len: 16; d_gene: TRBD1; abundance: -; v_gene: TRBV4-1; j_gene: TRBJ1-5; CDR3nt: TGCGCCAGCAGCCAACCGAAGGGACAGATGAATCAGCCCCAGCATTTT; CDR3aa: CASSQPKGQMNQPQHF
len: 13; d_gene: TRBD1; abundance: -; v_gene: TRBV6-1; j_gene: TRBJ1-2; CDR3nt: TGTGCCAGCAGCACCAGGGGGAACTATGGCTACACCTTC; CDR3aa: CASSTRGNYGYTF
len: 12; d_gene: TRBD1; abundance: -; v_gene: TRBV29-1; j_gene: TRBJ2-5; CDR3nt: TGCAGCGCCGGACAGGGAAGGGAGACCCAGTACTTC; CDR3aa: CSAGQGRETQYF
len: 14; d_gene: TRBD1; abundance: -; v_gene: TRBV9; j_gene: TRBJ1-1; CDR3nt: TGTGCCAGCAGCGTAGAAGGGGGCAGCGGTGAAGCTTTCTTT; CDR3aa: CASSVEGGSGEAFF
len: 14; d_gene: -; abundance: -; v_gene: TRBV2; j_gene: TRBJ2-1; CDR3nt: TGTGCCAGCAGTATGACTAGGACAGGAACAGAGCAGTTCTTC; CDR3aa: CASSMTRTGTEQFF
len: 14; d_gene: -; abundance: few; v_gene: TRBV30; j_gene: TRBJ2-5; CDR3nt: TGTGCCTGGAGGCTGACAGACTTCCAAGAGACCCAGTACTTC; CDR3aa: CAWRLTDFQETQYF
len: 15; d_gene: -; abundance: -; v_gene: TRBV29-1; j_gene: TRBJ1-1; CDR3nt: TGCAGCGTTGAACGGAGGGGGTCGTCGGGTTCCGAAGCTTTCTTT; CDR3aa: CSVERRGSSGSEAFF
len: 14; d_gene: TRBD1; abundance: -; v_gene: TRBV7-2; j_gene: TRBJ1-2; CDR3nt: TGTGCCAGCAGCGGAGGGACAGCACATTACGGCTACACCTTC; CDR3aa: CASSGGTAHYGYTF
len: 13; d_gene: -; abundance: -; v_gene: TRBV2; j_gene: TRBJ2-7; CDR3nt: TGTGCCAGCAGTTTCCGGCGTGACGGGGGGCCTTACTTC; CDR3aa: CASSFRRDGGPYF
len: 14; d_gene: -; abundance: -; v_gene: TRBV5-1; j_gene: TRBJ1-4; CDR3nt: TGCGCCAGCAAGGTTTCAGGGGTTAATGAAAAACTGTTTTTT; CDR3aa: CASKVSGVNEKLFF
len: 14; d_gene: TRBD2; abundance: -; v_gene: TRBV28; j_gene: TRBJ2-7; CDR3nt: TGTGCCAGCAGTTCCCCGGGAGGGTACTACGAGCAGTACTTC; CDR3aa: CASSSPGGYYEQYF
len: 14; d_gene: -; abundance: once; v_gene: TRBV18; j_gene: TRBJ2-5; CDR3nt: TGTGCCAGCTCACCGGGTGATTTCACGGGGACCCAGTACTTC; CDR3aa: CASSPGDFTGTQYF
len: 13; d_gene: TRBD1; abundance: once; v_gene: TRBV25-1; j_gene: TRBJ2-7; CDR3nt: TGTGCCAGCGGACGGACAGGGGGCTACGAGCAGTACTTC; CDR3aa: CASGRTGGYEQYF
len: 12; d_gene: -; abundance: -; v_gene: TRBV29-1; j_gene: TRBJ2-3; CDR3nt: TGCAGCGGAGGGACTAGCACAGATACGCAGTATTTT; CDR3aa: CSGGTSTDTQYF
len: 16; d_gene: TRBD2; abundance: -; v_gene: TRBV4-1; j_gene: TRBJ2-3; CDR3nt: TGCGCCAGCAGCCGAATAGCGGGGGGGCCGGGAGATACGCAGTATTTT; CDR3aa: CASSRIAGGPGDTQYF
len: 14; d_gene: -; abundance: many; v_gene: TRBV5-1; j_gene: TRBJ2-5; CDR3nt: TGCGCCAGCAGCTACGGACAGGGAGGGGAGACCCAGTACTTC; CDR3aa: CASSYGQGGETQYF
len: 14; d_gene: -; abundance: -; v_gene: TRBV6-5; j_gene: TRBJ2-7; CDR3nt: TGTGCCAGCAGTTACTCGACTTTGTTAGTCGAGCAGTACTTC; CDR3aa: CASSYSTLLVEQYF
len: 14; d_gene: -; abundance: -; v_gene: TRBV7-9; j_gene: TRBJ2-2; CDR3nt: TGTGCCAGCAGTTCCGGGCCCGGGGCCGGGGAGCTGTTTTTT; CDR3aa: CASSSGPGAGELFF
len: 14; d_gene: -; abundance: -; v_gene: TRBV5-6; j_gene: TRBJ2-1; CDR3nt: TGTGCCAGCAGCTTATTCAGACGGAGCAATGAGCAGTTCTTC; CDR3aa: CASSLFRRSNEQFF
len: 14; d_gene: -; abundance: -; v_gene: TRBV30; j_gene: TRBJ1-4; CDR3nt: TGTGCCTGGTCGACAGTTTCTGCTAATGAAAAACTGTTTTTT; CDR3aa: CAWSTVSANEKLFF
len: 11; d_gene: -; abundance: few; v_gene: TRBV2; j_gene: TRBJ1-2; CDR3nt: TGTGCCAGCAGTCCGAACTATGGCTACACCTTC; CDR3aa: CASSPNYGYTF
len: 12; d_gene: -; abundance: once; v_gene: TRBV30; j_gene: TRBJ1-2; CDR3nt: TGTGCCTGGAGTGCTCAGGGCTATGGCTACACCTTC; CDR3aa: CAWSAQGYGYTF
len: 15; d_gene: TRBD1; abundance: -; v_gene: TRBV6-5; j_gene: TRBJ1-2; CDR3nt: TGTGCCAGCACCCTAGGGACAGGGGAAATCTATGGCTACACCTTC; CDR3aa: CASTLGTGEIYGYTF
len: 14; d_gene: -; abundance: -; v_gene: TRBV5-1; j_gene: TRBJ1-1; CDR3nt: TGCGCCAGCAGCTTTTCGACAGCGAACACTGAAGCTTTCTTT; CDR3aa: CASSFSTANTEAFF
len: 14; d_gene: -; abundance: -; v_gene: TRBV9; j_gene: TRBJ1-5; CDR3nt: TGTGCCAGCAGCGTAGACAGTGAGCATCAGCCCCAGCATTTT; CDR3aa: CASSVDSEHQPQHF
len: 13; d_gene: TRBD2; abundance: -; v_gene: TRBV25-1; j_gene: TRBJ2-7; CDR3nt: TGTGCCAGCAGTGAAGGGAGGGTCTACGAGCAGTACTTC; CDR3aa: CASSEGRVYEQYF
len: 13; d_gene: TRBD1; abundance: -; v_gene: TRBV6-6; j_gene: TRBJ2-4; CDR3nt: TGTGCCAGCACTGGGGACAGTGGAAACATTCAGTACTTC; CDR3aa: CASTGDSGNIQYF
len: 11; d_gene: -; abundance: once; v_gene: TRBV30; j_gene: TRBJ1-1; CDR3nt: TGTGCCACCTCAGGAAACACTGAAGCTTTCTTT; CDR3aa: CATSGNTEAFF
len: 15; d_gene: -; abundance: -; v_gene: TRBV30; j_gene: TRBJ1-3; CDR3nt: TGTGCCTGGAGTGCCGTCCGAGGGATTGGAAACACCATATATTTT; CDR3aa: CAWSAVRGIGNTIYF
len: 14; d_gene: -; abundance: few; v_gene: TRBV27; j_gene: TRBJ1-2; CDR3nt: TGTGCCAGCAGTTTATACGGCAGGGGCTATGGCTACACCTTC; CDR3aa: CASSLYGRGYGYTF
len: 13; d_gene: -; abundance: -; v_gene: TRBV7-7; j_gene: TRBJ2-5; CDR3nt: TGTGCTAGCAGCTTACGGCCTCAAGAGACCCAGTACTTC; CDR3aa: CASSLRPQETQYF
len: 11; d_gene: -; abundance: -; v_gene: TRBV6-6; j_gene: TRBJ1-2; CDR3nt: TGTGCCAGCACCGGGCAGGATGGCTACACCTTC; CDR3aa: CASTGQDGYTF
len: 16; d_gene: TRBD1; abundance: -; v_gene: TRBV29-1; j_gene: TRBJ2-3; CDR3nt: TGCAGCGTTGAAGATTTACAGGGGGCGGGCACAGATACGCAGTATTTT; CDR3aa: CSVEDLQGAGTDTQYF
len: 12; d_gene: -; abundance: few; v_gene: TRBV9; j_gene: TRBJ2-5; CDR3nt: TGTGCCAGCAGCCCCAACAAAGAGACCCAGTACTTC; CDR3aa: CASSPNKETQYF
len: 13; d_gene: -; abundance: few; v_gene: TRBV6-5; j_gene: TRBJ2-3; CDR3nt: TGTGCCAGCGGGGGGGCTAGCACAGATACGCAGTATTTT; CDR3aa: CASGGASTDTQYF
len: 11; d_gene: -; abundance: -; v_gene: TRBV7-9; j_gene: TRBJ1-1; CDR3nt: TGTGCCAGCAGCTTAGCAACTGAAGCTTTCTTT; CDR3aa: CASSLATEAFF
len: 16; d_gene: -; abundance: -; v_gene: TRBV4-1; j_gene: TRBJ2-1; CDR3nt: TGCGCCAGCAGCCAAGATCGTGGCAGAGTAAGCGATGAGCAGTTCTTC; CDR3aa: CASSQDRGRVSDEQFF
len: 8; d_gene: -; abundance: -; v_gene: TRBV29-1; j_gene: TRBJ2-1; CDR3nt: TGCAGCGTTGACCTTGGGTTCTTC; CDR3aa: CSVDLGFF
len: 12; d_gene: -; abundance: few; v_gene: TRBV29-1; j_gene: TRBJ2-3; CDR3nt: TGCAGCGTGGGGACTAGCACAGATACGCAGTATTTT; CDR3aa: CSVGTSTDTQYF
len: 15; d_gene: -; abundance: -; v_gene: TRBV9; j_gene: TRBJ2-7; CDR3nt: TGTGCCAGCAGCGTAGGACGTCACCCGGGGAGGGAGCAGTACTTC; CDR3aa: CASSVGRHPGREQYF
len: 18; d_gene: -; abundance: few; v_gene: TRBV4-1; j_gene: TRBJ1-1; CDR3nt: TGCGCCAGCAGCCAAGAAAGAGGGGTAGGGCTCGGGAACACTGAAGCTTTCTTT; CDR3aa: CASSQERGVGLGNTEAFF
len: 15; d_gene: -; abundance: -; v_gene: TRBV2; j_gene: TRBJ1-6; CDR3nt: TGTGCCAGCAGTCCAGAGAGCTCCTATAATTCACCCCTCCACTTT; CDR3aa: CASSPESSYNSPLHF
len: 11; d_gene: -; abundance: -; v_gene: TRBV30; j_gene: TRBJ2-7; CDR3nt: TGTGCCTGGAGCCCCGGTTGGGAGCAGTACTTC; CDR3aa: CAWSPGWEQYF